These 11 T cell receptor beta chains were all obtained from the same sample, sequenced in a study of blood T cell repertoires in COVID-19. The repertoire was sequenced with immunoSEQ multiplex PCR; TCRdb's copy has only in-frame clones and lacks some. The table records approximately 300,000 clones, approximately 92% of them present only once. Sequencing input: peripheral blood. Receptor source: a woman aged 25-40 years with COVID-19, enrolled during active disease.

This clone was counted a single time. The chain links TRBV9 to TRBJ2-2; 8 nucleotides match TRBD2. The CDR3 runs to 17 residues. The germline CDR1 and CDR2 sequences are SGDLS and YYNGEE. The J segment lost 6 bases and the V segment lost 1 base, leaving 11 bases of the junction unmatched. The DNA for the CDR3 is TGTGCCAGCAGCGTATTTTCGGGAGGGATGGGCGCCGGGGAGCTGTTTTTT. It specifies CASSVFSGGMGAGELFF.

The chain joins TRBV19 to TRBJ1-1, with D possibly TRBD1 on 6 matching bases. Germline V gene sequence: CDR1 LNHDA, CDR2 SQIVND (reference sequence). This CDR3 has 13 amino acids. Trimming pared 3 bases from V and 1 base from J, leaving 6 bases between. CDR3: CASSMDRNTEAFF. DNA of the CDR3: TGTGCCAGTAGTATGGACAGGAACACTGAAGCTTTCTTT.

The chain is built from TRBV6-5 and TRBJ2-3, with 8 bases matching TRBD1. The CDR3 is made up of 13 amino acids. The junction had 2 bases not matched to a gene; V was cut back by 4 bases and J by 5 bases. Germline CDR1 MNHEY, CDR2 SVGAGI. This chain's CDR3 is CASSWGTGDTQYF. The DNA for the CDR3 is TGTGCCAGCAGTTGGGGGACAGGAGATACGCAGTATTTT.

This chain links TRBV6-5 with TRBJ2-2; the D gene is possibly TRBD2 (6 bases). Trimming stripped 4 bases from V and 4 bases from J, with 16 bases between. Per germline, CDR1 MNHEY and CDR2 SVGAGI. This CDR3 contains 16 residues. In DNA, the CDR3 is TGTGCCAGCAGTTCCTCGAGCGGGTGGAGCACCGGGGAGCTGTTTTTT. Translated, it gives CASSSSSGWSTGELFF.

The CDR3: CASSYQTSVKYNEQFF. The CDR3 nucleotides read TGTGCCAGCAGTTACCAGACTAGCGTCAAGTACAATGAGCAGTTCTTC. The chain uses TRBV6-6 and TRBJ2-1, with TRBD2 matching over 8 bases. The CDR3 sequence is 16 residues long. The junction had 7 bases not matched to a gene; V was cut back by 2 bases and J by 4 bases. The germline V gene has CDR1 MNHNY and CDR2 SVGAGI (reference sequence).

The chain joins TRBV21-1 to TRBJ2-7; the tabulated D call, TRBD1, remains unverified against the DNA. TRBV21-1 has pseudogene status. CDR3 length: 14 amino acids. In nucleotides, the CDR3 is TGTGCCAGTCGGGACAGGGAAGTTCCCTACGAGCAGTACTTC. Translation gives CASRDREVPYEQYF.

The J gene is TRBJ1-3, the V gene TRBV9; tentatively, D is TRBD1 (6 bases). Germline loops: CDR1 SGDLS, CDR2 YYNGEE. This CDR3 region has 17 residues. With 0 bases removed from V and 6 bases from J, the gap between germline ends came to 19 bases. CDR3 sequence (DNA): TGTGCCAGCAGCGTAGCTATTACAGGGAAGGTCTCAAACACCATATATTTT. This gives the protein CASSVAITGKVSNTIYF.

The chain couples TRBV6-5 to TRBJ2-1; 10 bases align to TRBD1. Germline CDR1 is MNHEY and CDR2 is SVGAGI. This CDR3 is 14 amino acids long. After removal of 8 bases from V and 7 bases from J, the junction contained 8 bases not matched to a gene. This chain's CDR3 is CASGGTGARNEQFF. CDR3 sequence (DNA): TGTGCCAGCGGAGGGACAGGGGCACGAAATGAGCAGTTCTTC.

This rearrangement joins TRBV28 to TRBJ1-2; TRBD1 agrees at 11 bases. Germline CDR1 reads MDHEN; CDR2 reads SYDVKM. V gave up 4 bases and J gave up 7 bases; unmatched junction bases: 5. The CDR3 is made up of 14 amino acids. CDR3 protein: CASSSPGQGGGYTF. Written as DNA, the CDR3 is TGTGCCAGCAGTTCGCCGGGACAGGGGGGTGGCTACACCTTC.

The CDR3 sequence: CASSPPGSGTAFYEQYF. The CDR3 DNA reads TGTGCCAGCAGCCCGCCAGGTTCCGGGACAGCCTTTTACGAGCAGTACTTC. This sequence joins TRBV5-4 and TRBJ2-7; TRBD1 aligns across 7 bases. The CDR3 runs to 17 residues. With V trimmed by 4 bases and J by 4 bases, 17 bases remained unmatched. Germline V lookup: CDR1 SGHNT, CDR2 YYREEE (reference sequence).

The chain couples TRBV6-5 to TRBJ2-5; 7 positions match TRBD1. This CDR3 has 13 residues. The trim removed 8 bases at V and 2 bases at J, leaving 5 bases unmatched. In germline, CDR1 is MNHEY, CDR2 SVGAGI. Here the CDR3 DNA reads TGTGCCAGCGGACGGGACAGTCAAGAGACCCAGTACTTC. Its translation is CASGRDSQETQYF.